These 23 T cell receptor beta chains came from one sample sequenced in a study of cytomegalovirus exposure and HLA in healthy donors. The PCR made use of 60 Vbeta and 13 Jbeta primers. Measured with immunoSEQ multiplex PCR; TCRdb has only the in-frame clones, and not every one. The data contain around 120,000 clones, 60% to 85% of them singletons. What was sequenced was PBMCs. Receptors originate from a human donor in good health.

CDR3 sequence (DNA): TGTGCCAGCAGCATCAGACAGGGCTACGAGCAGTACTTC. Translated, it gives CASSIRQGYEQYF. The chain recombines TRBV11-2 with TRBJ2-7; 7 bases map to TRBD1. The V segment lost 5 bases and the J segment 3 bases; nucleotides outside the gene matches: 4. The germline gives CDR1 SGHAT, CDR2 FQNNGV. The length of the CDR3 is 13 residues.

This clone was picked up one time. The chain couples TRBV5-1 to TRBJ2-4; the D gene is possibly TRBD1 (6 bases). CDR3 size: 17 residues. The ends were cut back, 7 bases at V and 2 bases at J, with 22 bases in the middle. Looked up from germline, CDR1 is SGHRS and CDR2 is YFSETQ. The CDR3 nucleotides are TGCGCCAGCGCGGCGAACTCAGGGGCCGCCTCCAAAAACATTCAGTACTTC. Translation gives CASAANSGAASKNIQYF. Drawing the rest from reference TRBV5-1 and TRBJ2-4, the complete variable domain is KAGVTQTPRYLIKTRGQQVTLSCSPISGHRSVSWYQQTPGQGLQFLFEYFSETQRNKGNFPGRFSGRQFSNSRSEMNVSTLELGDSALYLCASAANSGAASKNIQYFGAGTRLSVL.

V is TRBV19 and J is TRBJ2-6; 7 positions match TRBD1. This CDR3 is 17 amino acids long. Trimming removed 3 bases from V and 2 bases from J; junction bases left unmatched: 7. Germline CDR1 and CDR2: LNHDA and SQIVND (reference sequence). The DNA for the CDR3 is TGTGCCAGTAGTATTCATGCGACAGGGACTGGGGCCAACGTCCTGACTTTC. Translation gives CASSIHATGTGANVLTF.

The V gene is TRBV7-9, the J gene TRBJ2-1, with TRBD1 matching over 8 bases. V lost 5 bases, J lost 3 bases, and 6 bases stayed unmatched. The length of the CDR3 is 15 residues. Germline V gives CDR1 SEHNR, CDR2 FQNEAQ (reference sequence). The CDR3 sequence is CASSLTGGVYNEQFF. The CDR3 DNA follows: TGTGCCAGCAGCCTTACAGGGGGAGTCTACAATGAGCAGTTCTTC.

The V call is TRBV29-1, the J call TRBJ1-1; a weak D match, TRBD1 (5 bases). Germline V lookup: CDR1 SQVTM, CDR2 ANQGSEA. Trimming pared 2 bases from V and 5 bases from J, leaving 9 bases between. This CDR3 has 12 amino acids. CDR3 residues: CSVEQGGTEAFF. DNA of the CDR3: TGCAGCGTTGAACAGGGAGGGACTGAAGCTTTCTTT.

The chain is built from TRBV7-2 and TRBJ1-4; perhaps TRBD1 as D (6 bases). Germline V lookup: CDR1 SGHTA, CDR2 FQGNSA. V was shortened by 5 bases and J by 5 bases, with 15 bases between the two germline ends. This CDR3 is built from 15 residues. In nucleotides, the CDR3 is TGTGCCAGCAGCCCTCAGACAGGCCGAAATGAAAAACTGTTTTTT. It encodes CASSPQTGRNEKLFF.

The genes are TRBV7-9 and TRBJ2-1; a possible D gene is TRBD1 (5 bases). With 3 bases removed from V and 5 bases from J, the gap between germline ends came to 11 bases. Germline assignment: CDR1 SEHNR and CDR2 FQNEAQ (reference sequence). The CDR3 consists of 14 residues. DNA for the CDR3: TGTGCCAGCAGCTTTCAGGGTCCAGACAATGAGCAGTTCTTC. Amino acid sequence: CASSFQGPDNEQFF.

The sample holds a few counts of this clone. This chain joins TRBV6-5 and TRBJ1-3; 7 bases agree with TRBD1. In germline, CDR1 is MNHEY, CDR2 SVGAGI. The CDR3 runs to 14 residues. Unmatched junction bases numbered 3, after V lost 5 bases and J lost 2 bases. The CDR3 DNA reads as TGTGCCAGCAGTGGAGACAGGGCTGGAAACACCATATATTTT. It is translated as CASSGDRAGNTIYF.

The chain employs TRBV14 and TRBJ1-2; perhaps TRBD1 as D (5 bases). Between the trimmed V and J ends, which lost 1 base and 3 bases, there was a span of 21 bases. This CDR3 has 18 amino acids. Germline CDR1 and CDR2: SGHDN and FVKESK. The CDR3 DNA follows: TGTGCCAGCAGCCAAGGCTGGGGCCTGGTGGGATCAGACTATGGCTACACCTTC. It is translated as CASSQGWGLVGSDYGYTF.

This clone was seen a few times. The chain carries TRBV6-1 and TRBJ1-4, with a tentative D call TRBD1 (5 bases). The CDR3 loop spans 13 amino acids. In germline, CDR1 is MNHNS, CDR2 SASEGT. V was pared by 4 bases and J by 10 bases, with 13 bases between. The CDR3 protein is CASSVPQGGKLFF. CDR3 DNA sequence: TGTGCCAGCAGTGTCCCGCAGGGTGGAAAACTGTTTTTT.

This chain connects TRBV7-3 to TRBJ2-3; D is perhaps TRBD2 (7 bases). Looked up from germline, CDR1 is SGHTA and CDR2 is FQGTGA. The germline V and J ends were trimmed by 4 bases and 0 bases, with 14 bases remaining between them. The CDR3 loop spans 16 amino acids. The DNA of the CDR3 is TGTGCCAGCAGCTCGCCCCGGGGGGCGAGCACAGATACGCAGTATTTT. This sequence encodes CASSSPRGASTDTQYF.

V is TRBV12-5 and J is TRBJ1-6; 7 nucleotides match TRBD1. The CDR3 has 14 residues. CDR1 and CDR2 from the germline V gene are LGHNT and FRNRAP. V lost 6 bases to trimming and J lost 7 bases; unmatched junction nucleotides: 6. The CDR3 here is CASGPGTDNSPLHF. CDR3 sequence (DNA): TGTGCTAGTGGCCCCGGGACAGACAATTCACCCCTCCACTTT.

The rearrangement uses TRBV6-5 and TRBJ1-2; D is possibly TRBD1 (5 bases). Deletions cut 6 bases from V and 8 bases from J, with 13 bases between. The germline V gene encodes CDR1 MNHEY and CDR2 SVGAGI. The CDR3 runs to 12 residues. The DNA of the CDR3 is TGTGCCAGCAGCCCCCCCAGGGCCGGCTACACCTTC. It yields the protein CASSPPRAGYTF.

The CDR3 DNA sequence: TGTGCCACCAGCACCCTTGACAGGGAATACACCGGGGAGCTGTTTTTT. Translated: CATSTLDREYTGELFF. The V and J genes are TRBV15 and TRBJ2-2, with 7 bases fitting TRBD1. Losses at the gene ends were 4 bases for V and 3 bases for J; bases not matched to a gene: 8. There are 16 residues in the CDR3. The germline CDR1 and CDR2 sequences are LNHNV and YYDKDF (reference sequence).

The gene calls are TRBV18 and TRBJ2-6; the match to TRBD2 covers 7 bases. The trim removed 8 bases at V and 2 bases at J, leaving 3 bases unmatched. Germline assignment: CDR1 KGHSH and CDR2 LQKENI. This CDR3 has 14 amino acids. The CDR3 sequence: CASQAGAGANVLTF. The DNA of the CDR3 is TGTGCCAGCCAGGCGGGGGCTGGGGCCAACGTCCTGACTTTC.

V gene TRBV5-5 combines with J gene TRBJ2-7; D is uncertain. The V gene lost 2 bases and the J gene lost 3 bases, with 12 bases spanning the gap. Germline values: CDR1 SGHKS, CDR2 YYEKEE (reference sequence). This CDR3 is built from 14 residues. The CDR3 DNA is TGTGCCAGCAGCTTAACGGTCGTCGGCTACGAGCAGTACTTC. Protein product: CASSLTVVGYEQYF.

This clone was counted a single time. CDR3 DNA: TGTGCCAGCAGTTTGGAGGGGACTGAAGCTTTCTTT. Translating it yields CASSLEGTEAFF. The chain has TRBV28 and TRBJ1-1; TRBD1 is a possible D gene (5 bases). Germline V gene lookup returns CDR1 MDHEN and CDR2 SYDVKM. Trimming stripped 3 bases from V and 5 bases from J, with 7 bases between. The CDR3 totals 12 residues.

In nucleotides, the CDR3 is TGTGCCAGCAGCGTATATAACTATGGCTACACCTTC. This encodes CASSVYNYGYTF. This chain uses TRBV9 with TRBJ1-2; D uncertain. Trimming removed 1 base at V and 1 base at J, with 2 bases between. The CDR3 is 12 amino acids. CDR1 is SGDLS and CDR2 is YYNGEE in the germline V gene.

The J gene is TRBJ1-3, the V gene TRBV6-5; D is ambiguous. This CDR3 region has 12 residues. Deletions cut 6 bases from V and 1 base from J, with 4 bases between. Germline values: CDR1 MNHEY, CDR2 SVGAGI. The CDR3 DNA is TGTGCCAGCAGCTTTTCTGGAAACACCATATATTTT. Its translation: CASSFSGNTIYF.

The chain combines TRBV7-8 with TRBJ2-5; 7 bases match TRBD2. The CDR3 extends over 16 amino acids. Germline CDR1 SGHVS, CDR2 FQNEAQ. The ends lost 4 bases at V and 2 bases at J; junction bases unmatched: 10. The CDR3 region is CASSYRAGNNQETQYF. The CDR3, as DNA: TGTGCCAGCAGCTACAGAGCGGGGAATAATCAAGAGACCCAGTACTTC. The full variable domain, rest sourced from reference TRBV7-8 and TRBJ2-5, is GAGVSQSPRYKVAKRGQDVALRCDPISGHVSLFWYQQALGQGPEFLTYFQNEAQLDKSGLPSDRFFAERPEGSVSTLKIQRTQQEDSAVYLCASSYRAGNNQETQYFGPGTRLLVL.

The CDR3 here is CASSSGGTNEKLFF. The CDR3 DNA follows: TGTGCCAGCAGTTCGGGTGGAACTAATGAAAAACTGTTTTTT. This chain links TRBV27 with TRBJ1-4; no clear D gene. This CDR3 spans 14 amino acids. The ends were cut back, 4 bases at V and 1 base at J, with 7 bases in the middle. Germline values: CDR1 MNHEY, CDR2 SMNVEV (reference sequence).

The rearrangement links TRBV9 to TRBJ1-6, with D possibly matching TRBD1 (5 bases). The CDR3 has 16 amino acids. Trimming took 4 bases from V and 7 from J, leaving 18 bases between them. Germline V gene data show CDR1 as SGDLS and CDR2 as YYNGEE. In DNA, the CDR3 is TGTGCCAGCAGCCCCCGTGGGGCTGATCCGAATTCACCCCTCCACTTT. This translates into CASSPRGADPNSPLHF. Filled out from reference TRBV9 and TRBJ1-6, the complete variable domain reads DSGVTQTPKHLITATGQRVTLRCSPRSGDLSVYWYQQSLDQGLQFLIQYYNGEERAKGNILERFSAQQFPDLHSELNLSSLELGDSALYFCASSPRGADPNSPLHFGNGTRLTVT.

The genes are TRBV6-5 and TRBJ1-5; no firm D call. The germline gives CDR1 MNHEY, CDR2 SVGAGI. V lost 6 bases to trimming and J lost 4 bases, with 10 bases between them. The CDR3 length is 13 residues. CDR3 sequence reads: CASRAVYNQPQHF. CDR3 in DNA: TGTGCCAGCAGGGCGGTATATAATCAGCCCCAGCATTTT.